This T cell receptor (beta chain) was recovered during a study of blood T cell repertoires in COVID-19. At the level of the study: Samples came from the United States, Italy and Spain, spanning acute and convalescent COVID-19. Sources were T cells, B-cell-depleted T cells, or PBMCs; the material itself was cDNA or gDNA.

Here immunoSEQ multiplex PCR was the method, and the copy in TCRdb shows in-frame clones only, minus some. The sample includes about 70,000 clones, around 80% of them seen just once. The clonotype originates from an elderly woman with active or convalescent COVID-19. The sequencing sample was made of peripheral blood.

The CDR3 loop is CASTAGTGELFF. The CDR3 DNA sequence: TGTGCCAGCACGGCGGGGACCGGGGAGCTGTTTTTT. The rearrangement joins TRBV2 to TRBJ2-2; a possible D gene is TRBD2 (6 bases). This CDR3 has 12 amino acids. Trimming shortened V by 7 bases and J by 5 bases, and 8 bases separated the two germline ends. Per germline, CDR1 SNHLY and CDR2 FYNNEI.